These T cell receptor beta chains were read from a single sample in a study of blood T cell repertoires in COVID-19. Some clones are missing from TCRdb's copy, which holds only in-frame ones; the method was immunoSEQ multiplex PCR. The sample consists of 250,000 to 350,000 clones, 86% of them appearing once. Sequencing input: peripheral blood. The receptors were gathered from a woman aged 50 to 60 with acute or convalescent COVID-19. Both conserved end residues are part of each CDR3. Fields, in order: J gene, D gene, V gene, clone size, CDR3 protein, CDR3 DNA. A D gene is named only where the DNA matches it firmly. Some rows mark clone size as missing; the rest say once, few, many or name a class of expanded clone.

TRBJ2-1 TRBD2 TRBV3-1/TRBV3-2 . CASSRGLAGSYNEQFF TGTGCCAGCAGCCGAGGACTAGCGGGTTCCTACAATGAGCAGTTCTTC
TRBJ1-5 TRBD1 TRBV28 few CASTLGGALGRDRGLWQHF TGTGCCAGCACCTTAGGTGGGGCCTTAGGGAGGGACAGGGGGCTTTGGCAGCATTTT
TRBJ2-5 TRBD2 TRBV4-2 few CASSQEATSGQETQYF TGTGCCAGCAGCCAAGAGGCGACTAGCGGGCAAGAGACCCAGTACTTC
TRBJ2-5 TRBD2 TRBV7-2 . CASSPSRGVVAQYF TGTGCCAGCAGCCCCTCCCGGGGGGTAGTCGCCCAGTACTTC
TRBJ2-7 TRBD2 TRBV19 . CASSTGTTNEQYF TGTGCCAGTAGTACCGGGACTACTAACGAGCAGTACTTC
TRBJ2-5 TRBD1 TRBV7-2 . CASSLMGTVQETQYF TGTGCCAGCAGCTTAATGGGGACAGTCCAAGAGACCCAGTACTTC
TRBJ2-1 . TRBV6-2/TRBV6-3 . CASSYSQFNNEQFF TGTGCCAGCAGTTACTCCCAGTTTAACAATGAGCAGTTCTTC
TRBJ2-2 TRBD2 TRBV9 once CASSVGLAGDTGELFF TGTGCCAGCAGCGTAGGCCTAGCGGGAGACACCGGGGAGCTGTTTTTT
TRBJ2-1 TRBD1 TRBV27 . CASSSDRAAYNEQFF TGTGCCAGCAGCTCCGACAGGGCGGCCTACAATGAGCAGTTCTTC
TRBJ1-2 TRBD1 TRBV7-2 once CASTPQGAYGYTF TGTGCCAGCACCCCACAGGGGGCCTATGGCTACACCTTC
TRBJ2-1 TRBD2 TRBV3-1/TRBV3-2 once CASSQVLAGGQFF TGTGCCAGCAGCCAAGTCCTAGCGGGAGGGCAGTTCTTC
TRBJ2-7 TRBD1 TRBV19 . CASSTSTGGRPYEQYF TGTGCCAGTAGTACTTCTACAGGGGGCCGACCCTACGAGCAGTACTTC
TRBJ2-3 . TRBV3-1/TRBV3-2 . CASSRDSDTQYF TGTGCCAGCAGCCGGGACTCAGATACGCAGTATTTT
TRBJ1-3 . TRBV7-3 . CASSSFVGNTIYF TGTGCCAGCAGCTCTTTCGTGGGAAACACCATATATTTT
TRBJ2-2 . TRBV9 . CASSPRQNTGELFF TGTGCCAGCAGCCCTCGACAGAACACCGGGGAGCTGTTTTTT
TRBJ1-1 . TRBV10-3 . CAISASRVLGTEAFF TGTGCCATCAGTGCCTCCAGGGTTCTTGGCACTGAAGCTTTCTTT
TRBJ2-7 . TRBV28 . CASSGSPYYEQYF TGTGCCAGCAGTGGGAGTCCGTACTACGAGCAGTACTTC
TRBJ2-4 . TRBV6-2/TRBV6-3 . CASSYGQALAKNIQYF TGTGCCAGCAGTTACGGGCAAGCTTTAGCCAAAAACATTCAGTACTTC
TRBJ2-7 TRBD2 TRBV5-1 . CASKRGTSGSYEQYF TGCGCCAGCAAGCGAGGGACTAGCGGCTCCTACGAGCAGTACTTC
TRBJ2-7 . TRBV27 . CASSFWPGSGNEQYF TGTGCCAGCAGTTTCTGGCCCGGGAGTGGAAACGAGCAGTACTTC
TRBJ2-2 TRBD2 TRBV5-1 . CASSLAGGEAGELFF TGCGCCAGCAGCTTAGCGGGAGGAGAGGCCGGGGAGCTGTTTTTT
TRBJ2-5 . TRBV5-1 . CASSLNVGEGQETQYF TGCGCCAGCAGCTTGAATGTCGGAGAGGGCCAAGAGACCCAGTACTTC
TRBJ2-5 . TRBV28 many CASRNTYQETQYF TGTGCCAGCAGGAACACGTACCAAGAGACCCAGTACTTC
TRBJ2-3 TRBD2 TRBV29-1 . CSVNGLAGVGDTQYF TGCAGCGTAAACGGACTAGCGGGAGTGGGGGATACGCAGTATTTT
TRBJ1-2 . TRBV29-1 . CSVERWEGAGGYTF TGCAGCGTTGAAAGGTGGGAAGGGGCGGGAGGCTACACCTTC
TRBJ2-5 . TRBV7-8 . CASSQTTIRMETQYF TGTGCCAGCAGCCAAACGACTATCCGGATGGAGACCCAGTACTTC
TRBJ2-1 TRBD1 TRBV5-6 . CASSFQLRDRENNEQFF TGTGCCAGCAGCTTCCAGCTACGGGACAGGGAAAACAATGAGCAGTTCTTC
TRBJ2-1 TRBD2 TRBV6-4 . CASSLSGLAGGEQFF TGTGCCAGCAGCCTCTCCGGACTAGCGGGAGGTGAGCAGTTCTTC
TRBJ2-1 . TRBV10-3 few CASTIRTRGYNEQFF TGTGCCAGTACTATAAGGACTAGGGGGTACAATGAGCAGTTCTTC
TRBJ1-4 . TRBV4-3 . CASSIRRTATNEKLFF TGCGCCAGCAGCATACGAAGGACAGCAACTAATGAAAAACTGTTTTTT
TRBJ1-4 TRBD1 TRBV28 . CASRSTGGLNEKLFF TGTGCCAGCAGATCGACAGGGGGCCTTAATGAAAAACTGTTTTTT
TRBJ1-4 TRBD1 TRBV18 . CASSPAGQRREKLFF TGTGCCAGCTCACCCGCGGGACAGCGAAGAGAAAAACTGTTTTTT
TRBJ2-5 TRBD2 TRBV11-2 . CASSLDKGGGRRETQYF TGTGCCAGCAGCTTAGATAAGGGTGGCGGGAGAAGGGAGACCCAGTACTTC
TRBJ1-1 . TRBV6-5 . CASTRWTENTEAFF TGTGCCAGCACCCGATGGACAGAGAACACTGAAGCTTTCTTT
TRBJ2-3 TRBD2 TRBV9 once CASSEGLVLSRDTQYF TGTGCCAGCAGCGAGGGACTAGTCCTCTCTCGGGATACGCAGTATTTT
TRBJ1-2 . TRBV7-2 once CASSSRWRGAYGYTF TGTGCCAGCAGCTCAAGGTGGAGGGGTGCCTATGGCTACACCTTC
TRBJ2-5 TRBD2 TRBV29-1 . CSVEGGGPPIQETQYF TGCAGCGTTGAGGGCGGGGGGCCCCCTATCCAAGAGACCCAGTACTTC
TRBJ2-6 . TRBV10-3 . CAISNTVSGANVLTF TGTGCCATCAGCAATACAGTGTCTGGGGCCAACGTCCTGACTTTC
TRBJ2-1 . TRBV28 . CASSGRGLRTDNEQFF TGTGCCAGCAGTGGTAGGGGACTCCGGACCGACAATGAGCAGTTCTTC
TRBJ2-3 . TRBV27 . CASSPLLTDTQYF TGTGCCAGCAGTCCCCTTTTGACAGATACGCAGTATTTT
TRBJ2-7 TRBD2 TRBV11-3 . CASSHNSGGYEQYF TGTGCCAGCAGCCACAATAGCGGGGGGTACGAGCAGTACTTC
TRBJ2-1 . TRBV29-1 . CSGHGGLTYNEQFF TGCAGCGGGCATGGCGGGCTCACCTACAATGAGCAGTTCTTC
TRBJ2-1 TRBD2 TRBV28 . CASSSGTSVVNEQFF TGTGCCAGCAGTTCCGGGACTAGCGTCGTCAATGAGCAGTTCTTC
TRBJ2-2 . TRBV24-1 . CATHDRANTGELFF TGTGCCACCCACGACAGAGCGAACACCGGGGAGCTGTTTTTT
TRBJ2-7 TRBD2 TRBV28 . CASSAPRSGRGYEQYF TGTGCCAGCAGCGCCCCACGCAGCGGGAGGGGATACGAGCAGTACTTC
TRBJ2-7 TRBD1 TRBV29-1 . CSVEGQGTNYEQYF TGCAGCGTTGAGGGACAGGGGACTAACTACGAGCAGTACTTC
TRBJ2-7 . TRBV5-4 once CASSLAGTHSYEQYF TGTGCCAGCAGCTTGGCGGGGACACACTCCTACGAGCAGTACTTC
TRBJ2-2 TRBD2 TRBV13 . CASTPPRREGGTGELFF TGTGCCAGCACTCCGCCCCGGCGGGAGGGAGGAACCGGGGAGCTGTTTTTT
TRBJ1-3 TRBD1 TRBV28 . CASTTQGATGNTIYF TGTGCCAGCACCACTCAGGGGGCAACTGGAAACACCATATATTTT
TRBJ2-7 TRBD1 TRBV15 . CATSQRGQGHEQYF TGTGCCACCAGCCAGAGGGGACAGGGCCACGAGCAGTACTTC
TRBJ2-2 . TRBV5-4 . CASSSAGAVNTGELFF TGTGCCAGCAGCTCAGCGGGTGCTGTGAACACCGGGGAGCTGTTTTTT